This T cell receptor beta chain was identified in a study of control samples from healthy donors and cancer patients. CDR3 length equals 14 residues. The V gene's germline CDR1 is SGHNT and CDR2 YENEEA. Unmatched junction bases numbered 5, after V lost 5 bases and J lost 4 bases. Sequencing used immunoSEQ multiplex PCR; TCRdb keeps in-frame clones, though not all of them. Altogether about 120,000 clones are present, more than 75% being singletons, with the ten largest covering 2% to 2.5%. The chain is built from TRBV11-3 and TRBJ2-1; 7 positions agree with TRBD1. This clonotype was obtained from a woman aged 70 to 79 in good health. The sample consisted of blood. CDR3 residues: CASSRDSIYNEQFF. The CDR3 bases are TGTGCCAGCAGCCGGGACAGCATATACAATGAGCAGTTCTTC.